This T cell receptor (beta chain) was obtained from a study of identifying expanded T cells in peripheral blood. The study, taken as a whole, reports: Over approximately two and four weeks, about 15 and 18 clones changed, versus more than 1 between replicates. Variance in clone template counts between roughly 2-week samples significantly increased with total template count across all healthy donors.

Sequencing was performed with immunoSEQ multiplex PCR; in TCRdb, only in-frame clones are kept and a portion is missing. Of 55,000 to 60,000 clones listed, about 92% are singletons. On this clone itself: Its specificity is unknown.

During the collection period, no donor immune events like infections were recorded. Source material: blood. This clonotype was obtained from a person aged 18 to 70 in good health.

The CDR3 here is CASSIRGPQIDNEQFF. DNA for the CDR3: TGTGCCAGCTCAATTCGCGGACCCCAAATCGACAATGAGCAGTTCTTC. V is TRBV18 and J is TRBJ2-1; unclear D gene. V lost 5 bases to trimming and J lost 5 bases, with 19 bases between them. This CDR3 is 16 amino acids long. CDR1 and CDR2 (germline): KGHSH, LQKENI.